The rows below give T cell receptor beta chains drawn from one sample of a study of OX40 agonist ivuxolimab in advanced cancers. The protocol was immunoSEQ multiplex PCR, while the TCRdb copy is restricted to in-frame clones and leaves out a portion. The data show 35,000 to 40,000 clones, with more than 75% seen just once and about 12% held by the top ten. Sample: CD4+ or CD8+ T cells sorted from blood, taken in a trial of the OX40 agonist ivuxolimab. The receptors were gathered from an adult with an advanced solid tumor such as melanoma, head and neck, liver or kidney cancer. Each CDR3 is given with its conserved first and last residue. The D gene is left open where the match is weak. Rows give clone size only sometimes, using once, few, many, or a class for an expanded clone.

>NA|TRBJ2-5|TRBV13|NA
TGTGCCAGCAGCTTATTTTATGCGGAAGAGACCCAGTACTTC
CASSLFYAEETQYF
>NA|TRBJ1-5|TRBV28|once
TGTGCCACCGGACAGTCCGGCAATCAGCCCCAGCATTTT
CATGQSGNQPQHF
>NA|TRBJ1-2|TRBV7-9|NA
TGTGCCAGCACCCTAGGACCCGGGGGGGATGGCTACACCTTC
CASTLGPGGDGYTF
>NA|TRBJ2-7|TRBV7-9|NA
TGTGCCAGCAGCCCCAGGGCCTCCTACGAGCAGTACTTC
CASSPRASYEQYF
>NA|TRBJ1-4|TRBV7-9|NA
TGTGCCAGCAGCCCCGGGCCGCGTAATGAAAAACTGTTTTTT
CASSPGPRNEKLFF
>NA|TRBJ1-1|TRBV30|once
TGTGCCTGGAGTTCAGGGGTTAACACTGAAGCTTTCTTT
CAWSSGVNTEAFF
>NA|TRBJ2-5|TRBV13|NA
TGTGCCAGCAGCCCATCGACAGGAACGTTAGCAAGGGCCCAGTACTTC
CASSPSTGTLARAQYF
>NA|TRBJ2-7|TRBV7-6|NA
TGTGCCAGCAGCTTGCTTGGAGGCCACGAGCAGTACTTC
CASSLLGGHEQYF
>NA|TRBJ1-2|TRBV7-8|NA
TGTGCCAGCAGCCCCTCGCCCACGGGGAACTATGGCTACACCTTC
CASSPSPTGNYGYTF
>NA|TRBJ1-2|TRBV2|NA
TGTGCCAGCAGTGAACTGAAGTTCTATGGCTACACCTTC
CASSELKFYGYTF
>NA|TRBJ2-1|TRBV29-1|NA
TGCAGCGTTGAAGTCGGGCCGAATGTGTTCTTC
CSVEVGPNVFF
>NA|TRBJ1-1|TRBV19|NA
TGTGCCAGTAGTCCACGACAGGACTATTTCATGAACACTGAAGCTTTCTTT
CASSPRQDYFMNTEAFF
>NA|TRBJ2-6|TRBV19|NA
TGTGCCAGTAGTATGGGACTCAGCGTCCTGACTTTC
CASSMGLSVLTF
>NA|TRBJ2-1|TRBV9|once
TGTGCCAGCAGCTATCCGACCCGAGGACTACATGAGCAGTTCTTC
CASSYPTRGLHEQFF
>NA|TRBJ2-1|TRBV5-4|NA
TGTGCCAGCAGCTGGGGGTCCCGGCCCAATGAGCAGTTCTTC
CASSWGSRPNEQFF
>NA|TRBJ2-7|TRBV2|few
TGTGCCAGCAGTGAGGCCTTCGGCTACGAGCAGTACTTC
CASSEAFGYEQYF
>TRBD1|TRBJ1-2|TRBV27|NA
TGTGCCAGCAGTATGACAGGGAGGGATGGCTACACCTTC
CASSMTGRDGYTF
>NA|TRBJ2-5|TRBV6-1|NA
TGTGCCAGCAGGTCCTGGGGCGGGCAAGAGACCCAGTACTTC
CASRSWGGQETQYF
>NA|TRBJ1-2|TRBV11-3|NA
TGTGCCAGCAGTCTCCGGGACATCTACAACTATGGCTACACCTTC
CASSLRDIYNYGYTF
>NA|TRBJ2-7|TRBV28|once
TGTGCCAGCAGTTTAACATTACCCTATTACGAGCAGTACTTC
CASSLTLPYYEQYF
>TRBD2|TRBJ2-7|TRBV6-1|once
TGTGCCAGCAGTGAAGGCCTAGCGGGAATATACGAGCAGTACTTC
CASSEGLAGIYEQYF
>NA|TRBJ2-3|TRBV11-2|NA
TGTGCCAGCAGCTTGGCGGAGGTAGATAGCACAGATACGCAGTATTTT
CASSLAEVDSTDTQYF
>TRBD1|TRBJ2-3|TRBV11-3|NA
TGTGCCAGCAGCTTAGATCCTTCGACAGGGGGCGAGACAGATACGCAGTATTTT
CASSLDPSTGGETDTQYF
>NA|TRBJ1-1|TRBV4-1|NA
TGCGCCAGCAGCCCGAGGGGGTGGGCTGAAGCTTTCTTT
CASSPRGWAEAFF
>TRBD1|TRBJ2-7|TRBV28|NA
TGTGCCAGCAGTTTCAGGGGACAGGGTCGGTTGGGCGAGCAGTACTTC
CASSFRGQGRLGEQYF
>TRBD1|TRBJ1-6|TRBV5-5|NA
TGTGCCAGCAGCTTGGAGGGCAGGGGGAGCTCCTATAATTCACCCCTCCACTTT
CASSLEGRGSSYNSPLHF
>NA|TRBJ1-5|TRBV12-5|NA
TGTGCTAGTGGTTTGGGGTCTAATAGCAATCAGCCCCAGCATTTT
CASGLGSNSNQPQHF
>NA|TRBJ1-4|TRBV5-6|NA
TGTGCCAGCAGCCCGGGTGCGGTGGAAAAACTGTTTTTT
CASSPGAVEKLFF
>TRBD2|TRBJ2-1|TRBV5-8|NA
TGTGCCAGCAGCGGTAGCGGGATAACTTACAATGAGCAGTTCTTC
CASSGSGITYNEQFF
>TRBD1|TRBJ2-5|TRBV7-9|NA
TGTGCCAGCAGCCAGGGGGTGAACCTAGGAGAGACCCAGTACTTC
CASSQGVNLGETQYF
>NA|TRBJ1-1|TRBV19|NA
TGTGCCAGTAGTCCCCCGGGTCGTTTTCCGACTGAAGCTTTCTTT
CASSPPGRFPTEAFF
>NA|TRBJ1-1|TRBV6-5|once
TGTGCCAGCAGTTACTATGTGAACACTGAAGCTTTCTTT
CASSYYVNTEAFF
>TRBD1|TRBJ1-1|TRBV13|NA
TGTGCCAGCACCCCAGGGGAGGGGGCGCGGACTGAAGCTTTCTTT
CASTPGEGARTEAFF
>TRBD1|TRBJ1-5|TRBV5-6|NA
TGTGCCAGCAGCCCCGGACAGGGAAGGGGTCAGCCCCAGCATTTT
CASSPGQGRGQPQHF
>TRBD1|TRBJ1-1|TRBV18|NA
TGTGCCAGCTCACCACCCACAGGGGAGACTGAAGCTTTCTTT
CASSPPTGETEAFF
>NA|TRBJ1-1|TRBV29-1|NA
TGCAGCGTCGAATTGGGAACGTCGAACACTGAAGCTTTCTTT
CSVELGTSNTEAFF
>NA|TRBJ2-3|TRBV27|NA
TGTGCCAGCAGTCCCGGGAGAGTCACGCAGTATTTT
CASSPGRVTQYF
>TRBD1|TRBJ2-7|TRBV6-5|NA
TGTGCCAGCAGTTACAGCCAGGGGGCCTACGAGCAGTACTTC
CASSYSQGAYEQYF
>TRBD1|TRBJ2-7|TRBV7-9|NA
TGTGCCAGCAGTTCTAACAGGGGCACCACCTACGAGCAGTACTTC
CASSSNRGTTYEQYF
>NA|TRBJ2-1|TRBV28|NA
TGTGCCAGCAGCCAAAGGGGTGGCGTTGAGCAGTTCTTC
CASSQRGGVEQFF
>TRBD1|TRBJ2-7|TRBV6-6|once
TGTGCCAGCAGTTACGGGGAGACAGGGCCCTACGAGCAGTACTTC
CASSYGETGPYEQYF
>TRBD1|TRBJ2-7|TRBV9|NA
TGTGCCAGCAGCCCCCCGGACAGGCCCTCCTACGAGCAGTACTTC
CASSPPDRPSYEQYF
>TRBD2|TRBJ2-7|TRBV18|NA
TGTGCCAGCTCACCACGGATGGGGAGGGACTTCTCCTACGAGCAGTACTTC
CASSPRMGRDFSYEQYF
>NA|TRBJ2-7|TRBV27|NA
TGTGCCAGCAGTCCGAACCCGCGCACCTACGAGCAGTACTTC
CASSPNPRTYEQYF
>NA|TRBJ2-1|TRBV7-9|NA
TGTGCCAGCAGCTTGGCCGGGGATTACAATGAGCAGTTCTTC
CASSLAGDYNEQFF
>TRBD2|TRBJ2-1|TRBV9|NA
TGTGCCAGCAGCGTAGGGGGAGGGGCTACCAATGAGCAGTTCTTC
CASSVGGGATNEQFF
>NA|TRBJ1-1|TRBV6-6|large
TGTGCCAGCAGTTTCCCCGCCTCTGAGGCTTTCTTT
CASSFPASEAFF
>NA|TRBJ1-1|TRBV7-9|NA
TGTGCCAGCAGCTTACTAATGAACACTGAAGCTTTCTTT
CASSLLMNTEAFF
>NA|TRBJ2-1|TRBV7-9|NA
TGTGCCAGCAGCCGAGTAACCTCCTCTTACAATGAGCAGTTCTTC
CASSRVTSSYNEQFF
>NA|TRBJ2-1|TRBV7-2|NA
TGTGCCAGCAGCTTAGAAGGTAGGAGCTCCTACAATGAGCAGTTCTTC
CASSLEGRSSYNEQFF
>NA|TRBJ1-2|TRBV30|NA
TGTGCCTGGAGCCCCGGCCACGGGTCCTATGGCTACACCTTC
CAWSPGHGSYGYTF